The 14 T cell receptor beta chains listed next were all sequenced from one sample in a study of shared clonotypes between healthy human individuals. The table came from immunoSEQ multiplex PCR; TCRdb's copy has only in-frame clones and leaves some out. This table has about 1.5 million clones, roughly 98% appearing once. What was sequenced was naive CD4+ T cells sorted from blood. Described subset: CD45RA+ positively selected. The receptor set was obtained from a man aged 30 to 39 in good health.

The chain employs TRBV5-6 and TRBJ2-2; 9 positions match TRBD2. The J segment lost 4 bases and the V segment lost 1 base, leaving 8 bases of the junction unmatched. Germline-derived CDR1 and CDR2 are SGHDT and YYEEEE. The CDR3 runs 17 residues. CDR3 bases: TGTGCCAGCAGCTTGTACGCGGGAGGGCTGAGCACCGGGGAGCTGTTTTTT. Encoded protein: CASSLYAGGLSTGELFF.

Turning to this clone: Other nucleotide sequences from this sample produce the same CDR3. This rearrangement joins TRBV11-3 to TRBJ2-7; the D gene is possibly TRBD2 (6 bases). Germline CDR1 is SGHNT and CDR2 is YENEEA. The CDR3 runs 15 residues. The V and J ends lost 1 base and 3 bases respectively, with 13 bases between them. This chain's CDR3 is CASSLGSSGSYEQYF. CDR3 nucleotide sequence: TGTGCCAGCAGCTTAGGTAGTAGCGGAAGCTACGAGCAGTACTTC.

The J gene is TRBJ2-7, the V gene TRBV7-6; 8 bases fit TRBD1. The V gene end was trimmed by 4 bases and the J gene end by 5 bases; junction bases not matched to a gene: 7. Germline assignment: CDR1 SGHVS and CDR2 FNYEAQ. This CDR3 contains 14 residues. CDR3: CASSSGQGRNEQYF. Here the CDR3 DNA reads TGTGCCAGCAGCTCCGGACAGGGCAGGAACGAGCAGTACTTC.

This clone has a single count. This chain uses TRBV7-9 with TRBJ1-5; 7 bases fit TRBD1. Looked up from germline, CDR1 is SEHNR and CDR2 is FQNEAQ (reference sequence). The CDR3 covers 14 residues. Unmatched junction bases numbered 4, after V lost 5 bases and J lost 3 bases. The CDR3 reads CASSHGQVNQPQHF. The CDR3 DNA reads TGTGCCAGCAGCCATGGACAGGTCAATCAGCCCCAGCATTTT.

This chain connects TRBV7-8 to TRBJ2-5; TRBD2 aligns across 10 bases. The CDR3 consists of 15 residues. Germline V gene lookup returns CDR1 SGHVS and CDR2 FQNEAQ. DNA of the CDR3: TGTGTAGGCGGGACTAGCGTTAGGTCCGAAGAGACCCAGTACTTC. Amino acids: CVGGTSVRSEETQYF.

CDR3 nucleotides: TGTGCCAGCAGCCTGTTGGTGGGAGGGCTCCACGAGCAGTACTTC. This codes for CASSLLVGGLHEQYF. The rearrangement links TRBV7-2 to TRBJ2-7; 7 positions match TRBD2. Germline V gene sequence: CDR1 SGHTA, CDR2 FQGNSA. J gave up 5 bases and V 5 bases, and 12 bases lay outside the gene matches. The CDR3 has 15 amino acids. Complete variable domain (other parts from reference TRBV7-2 and TRBJ2-7): GAGVSQSPSNKVTEKGKDVELRCDPISGHTALYWYRQSLGQGLEFLIYFQGNSAPDKSGLPSDRFSAERTGGSVSTLTIQRTQQEDSAVYLCASSLLVGGLHEQYFGPGTRLTVT.

This clone has a single count. J is TRBJ2-1 and V is TRBV12-1; the table's D call, TRBD2, was not checked against the DNA. TRBV12-1 is a recognized pseudogene. The CDR3 is 17 amino acids. The CDR3 region is CASSSYRPSGPYNEQFF. The CDR3 DNA reads as TGTGCCAGCAGCTCTTATAGGCCGAGCGGCCCTTACAATGAGCAGTTCTTC.

The genes are TRBV5-6 and TRBJ2-4, with no clear D. This CDR3 contains 15 residues. Trimming removed 2 bases from V and 3 bases from J, with 12 bases in between. Germline V gives CDR1 SGHDT, CDR2 YYEEEE. The CDR3 region is CASSFGNIYKNIQYF. CDR3 bases: TGTGCCAGCAGCTTTGGGAACATCTACAAAAACATTCAGTACTTC.

This sequence joins TRBV5-5 and TRBJ2-5; D is unclear. Germline V gene sequence: CDR1 SGHKS, CDR2 YYEKEE (reference sequence). The V end lost 3 bases, the J end lost 4 bases, and 7 bases lay between the germline ends. The CDR3 runs 12 residues. The DNA of the CDR3 is TGTGCCAGCAGCTCTGACACAGAGACCCAGTACTTC. Translation gives CASSSDTETQYF.

Details on this clone: Within the sample, other DNA sequences also encode this same CDR3. The chain recombines TRBV5-1 with TRBJ1-1, with D unresolved. V was pared by 2 bases and J by 0 bases, with 8 bases between. The germline gives CDR1 SGHRS, CDR2 YFSETQ. The CDR3 has 14 amino acids. CDR3 bases: TGCGCCAGCAGCTTTTCCGGGTTGAACACTGAAGCTTTCTTT. Residues: CASSFSGLNTEAFF.

About this clone: Additional DNA sequences in this sample encode the identical CDR3. This chain uses TRBV28 with TRBJ2-6; D is perhaps TRBD1 (5 bases). CDR3 length: 14 residues. V lost 2 bases to trimming and J lost 4 bases, with 6 bases between them. Germline loops: CDR1 MDHEN, CDR2 SYDVKM. As DNA, the CDR3 is TGTGCCAGCAGTTTAGGGGCAGGGGCCAACGTCCTGACTTTC. It codes for CASSLGAGANVLTF. Supplemented by reference TRBV28 and TRBJ2-6, the full variable domain reads DVKVTQSSRYLVKRTGEKVFLECVQDMDHENMFWYRQDPGLGLRLIYFSYDVKMKEKGDIPEGYSVSREKKERFSLILESASTNQTSMYLCASSLGAGANVLTFGAGSRLTVL.

The V call is TRBV25-1, the J call TRBJ1-1; no clear D gene. CDR1 and CDR2 from the germline V gene are MGHDK and SYGVNS. This CDR3 is built from 14 residues. Between the trimmed V and J ends, which lost 4 bases and 4 bases, there was a span of 13 bases. CDR3 DNA: TGTGCCAGCAGTGTAGGTGGCGTAAGCACTGAAGCTTTCTTT. Translated, it gives CASSVGGVSTEAFF.

The V and J genes are TRBV5-1 and TRBJ2-5; TRBD2 matches at 7 bases. V lost 0 bases and J lost 2; bases outside the gene matches: 4. The CDR3 has 15 amino acids. The germline V gene encodes CDR1 SGHRS and CDR2 YFSETQ. CDR3 in amino acids: CASSLGLAEQETQYF. The CDR3 bases are TGCGCCAGCAGCTTGGGGCTAGCGGAACAAGAGACCCAGTACTTC.

This sequence joins TRBV30 and TRBJ2-5; a weak D match, TRBD1 (5 bases). CDR1 and CDR2 (germline): GTSNPN, SVGIG (reference sequence). The V end was cut by 4 bases, the J end by 5 bases, with 8 bases between. The CDR3 contains 11 residues. Written as DNA, the CDR3 is TGTGCCTGGACGTCAGGGGAGACCCAGTACTTC. Translation gives CAWTSGETQYF.